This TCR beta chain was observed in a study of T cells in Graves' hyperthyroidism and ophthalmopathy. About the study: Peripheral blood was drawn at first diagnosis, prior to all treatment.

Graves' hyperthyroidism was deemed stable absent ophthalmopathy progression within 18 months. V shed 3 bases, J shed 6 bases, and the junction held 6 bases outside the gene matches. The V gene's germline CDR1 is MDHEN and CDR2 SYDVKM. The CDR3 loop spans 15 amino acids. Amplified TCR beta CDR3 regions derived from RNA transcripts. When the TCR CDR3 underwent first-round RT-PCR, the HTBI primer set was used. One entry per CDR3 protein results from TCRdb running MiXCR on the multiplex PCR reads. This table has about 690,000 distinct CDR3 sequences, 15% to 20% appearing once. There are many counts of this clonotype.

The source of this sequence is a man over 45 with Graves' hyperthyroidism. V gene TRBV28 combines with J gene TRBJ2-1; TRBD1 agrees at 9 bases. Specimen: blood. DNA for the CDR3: TGTGCCAGCAGTTTGTTTTTGGGACAGGGCAATGAGCAGTTCTTC. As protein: CASSLFLGQGNEQFF.